This T cell receptor beta chain was observed in a study of blood T cell repertoires in COVID-19. Profiling relied on immunoSEQ multiplex PCR, and the TCRdb table lists in-frame clones only, not all of them. The sample has roughly 300,000 clones, approximately 80% seen once. The receptor was derived from a woman in her sixties with active or convalescent COVID-19. Sequences were obtained from peripheral blood.

The DNA for the CDR3 is TGTGCCACCAGCAGGTTCGCAGGGCCGAACACTGAAGCTTTCTTT. Residues: CATSRFAGPNTEAFF. The chain combines TRBV15 with TRBJ1-1; the D gene is possibly TRBD1 (5 bases). The CDR3 runs to 15 residues. Deletions cut 3 bases from V and 1 base from J, with 12 bases between. Germline assignment: CDR1 LNHNV and CDR2 YYDKDF (reference sequence).